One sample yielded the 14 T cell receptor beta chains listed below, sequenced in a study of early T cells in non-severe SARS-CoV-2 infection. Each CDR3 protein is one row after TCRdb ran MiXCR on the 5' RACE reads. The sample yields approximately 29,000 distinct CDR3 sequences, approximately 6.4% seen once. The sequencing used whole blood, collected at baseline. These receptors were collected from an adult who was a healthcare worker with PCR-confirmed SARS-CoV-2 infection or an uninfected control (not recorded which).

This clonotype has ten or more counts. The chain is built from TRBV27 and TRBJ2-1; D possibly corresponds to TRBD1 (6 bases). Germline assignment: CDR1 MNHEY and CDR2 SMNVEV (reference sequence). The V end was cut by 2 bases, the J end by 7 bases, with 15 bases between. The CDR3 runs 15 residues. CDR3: CASSLQDSRRNEQFF. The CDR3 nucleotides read TGTGCCAGCAGTTTACAGGACAGCAGACGGAATGAGCAGTTCTTC.

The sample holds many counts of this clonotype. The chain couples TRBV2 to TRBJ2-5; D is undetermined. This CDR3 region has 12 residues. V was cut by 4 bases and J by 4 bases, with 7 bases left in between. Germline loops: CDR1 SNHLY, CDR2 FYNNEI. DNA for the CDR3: TGTGCCAGCAGTGTCTCCACAGAGACCCAGTACTTC. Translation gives CASSVSTETQYF. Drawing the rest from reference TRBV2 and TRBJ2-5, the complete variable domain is EPEVTQTPSHQVTQMGQEVILRCVPISNHLYFYWYRQILGQKVEFLVSFYNNEISEKSEIFDDQFSVERPDGSNFTLKIRSTKLEDSAMYFCASSVSTETQYFGPGTRLLVL.

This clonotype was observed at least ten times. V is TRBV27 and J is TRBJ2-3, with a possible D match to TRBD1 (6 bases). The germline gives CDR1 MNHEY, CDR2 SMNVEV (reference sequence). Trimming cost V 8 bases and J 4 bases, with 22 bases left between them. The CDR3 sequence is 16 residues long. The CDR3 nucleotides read TGTGCCAGCGGGACGCCTACTGCTGCAGGGGCAGATACGCAGTATTTT. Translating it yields CASGTPTAAGADTQYF.

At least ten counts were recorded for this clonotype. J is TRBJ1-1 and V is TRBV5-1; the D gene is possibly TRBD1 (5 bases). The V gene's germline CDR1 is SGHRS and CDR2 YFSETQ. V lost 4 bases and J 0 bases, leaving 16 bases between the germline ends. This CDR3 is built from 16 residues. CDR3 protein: CASSTATTEMNTEAFF. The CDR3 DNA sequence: TGCGCCAGCAGCACCGCAACGACAGAAATGAACACTGAAGCTTTCTTT.

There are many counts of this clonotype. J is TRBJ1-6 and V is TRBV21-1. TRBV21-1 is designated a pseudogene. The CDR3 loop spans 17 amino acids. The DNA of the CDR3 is TGTGCCAGCAGCTTATTGGACGGCCGAGGCGATAATTCACCCCTCCACTTT. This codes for CASSLLDGRGDNSPLHF.

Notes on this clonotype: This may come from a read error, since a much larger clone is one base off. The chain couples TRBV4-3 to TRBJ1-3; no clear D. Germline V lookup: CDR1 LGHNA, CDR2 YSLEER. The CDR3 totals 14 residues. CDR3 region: CTSSPIGTGNTIYF. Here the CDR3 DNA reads TGCACCAGCAGCCCAATAGGAACTGGAAACACCATATATTTT.

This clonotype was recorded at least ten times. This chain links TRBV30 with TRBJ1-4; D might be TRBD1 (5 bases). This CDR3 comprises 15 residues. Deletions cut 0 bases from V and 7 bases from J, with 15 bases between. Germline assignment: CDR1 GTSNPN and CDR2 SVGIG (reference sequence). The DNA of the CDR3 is TGTGCCTGGAGTGTACAGGCAATGGGCGGTGAAAAACTGTTTTTT. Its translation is CAWSVQAMGGEKLFF.

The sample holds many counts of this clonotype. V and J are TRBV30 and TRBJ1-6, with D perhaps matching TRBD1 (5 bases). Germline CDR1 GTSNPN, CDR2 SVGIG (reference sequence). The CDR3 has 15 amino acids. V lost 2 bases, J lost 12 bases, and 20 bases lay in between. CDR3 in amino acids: CAWSIAGLKLGPLHF. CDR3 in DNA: TGTGCCTGGAGTATTGCGGGACTCAAATTGGGACCCCTCCACTTT.

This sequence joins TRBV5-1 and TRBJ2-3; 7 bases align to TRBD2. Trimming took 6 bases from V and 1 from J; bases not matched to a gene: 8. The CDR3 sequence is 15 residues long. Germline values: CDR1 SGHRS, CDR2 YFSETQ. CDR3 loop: CASKIRDYRTDTQYF. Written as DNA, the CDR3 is TGCGCCAGCAAAATCCGGGACTACCGCACAGATACGCAGTATTTT.

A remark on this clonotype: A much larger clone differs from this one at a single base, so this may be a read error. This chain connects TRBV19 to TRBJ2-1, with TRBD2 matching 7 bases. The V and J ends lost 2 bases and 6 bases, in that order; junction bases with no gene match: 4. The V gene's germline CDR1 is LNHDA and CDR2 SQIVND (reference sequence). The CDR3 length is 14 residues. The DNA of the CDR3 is TGTGCCAGTAGTATAAGCGGGACGTGCAATGAGCAGTTCTTC. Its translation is CASSISGTCNEQFF.

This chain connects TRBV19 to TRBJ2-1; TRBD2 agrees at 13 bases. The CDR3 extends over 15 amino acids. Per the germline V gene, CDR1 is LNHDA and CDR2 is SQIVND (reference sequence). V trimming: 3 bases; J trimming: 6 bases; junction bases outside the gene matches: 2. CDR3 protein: CASSITSGRANEQFF. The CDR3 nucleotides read TGTGCCAGTAGTATCACTAGCGGGAGGGCCAATGAGCAGTTCTTC.

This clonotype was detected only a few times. The CDR3 DNA reads as TGCGCCAGCAGCTTGGGGGACGGAGGGTACAATGAGCAGTTCTTC. Translating gives CASSLGDGGYNEQFF. This rearrangement joins TRBV5-1 to TRBJ2-1; maybe TRBD2 (6 bases). Between the trimmed V and J ends, which lost 0 bases and 4 bases, there was a span of 11 bases. Germline values: CDR1 SGHRS, CDR2 YFSETQ. The CDR3 sequence is 15 residues long. Drawing the rest from reference TRBV5-1 and TRBJ2-1, the complete variable domain is KAGVTQTPRYLIKTRGQQVTLSCSPISGHRSVSWYQQTPGQGLQFLFEYFSETQRNKGNFPGRFSGRQFSNSRSEMNVSTLELGDSALYLCASSLGDGGYNEQFFGPGTRLTVL.

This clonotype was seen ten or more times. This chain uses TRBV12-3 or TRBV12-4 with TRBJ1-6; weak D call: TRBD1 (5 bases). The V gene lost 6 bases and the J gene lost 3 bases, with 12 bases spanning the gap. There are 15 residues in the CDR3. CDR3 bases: TGTGCCAGCAGCTTCCAGGGTGGCTATAATTCACCCCTCCACTTT. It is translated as CASSFQGGYNSPLHF.

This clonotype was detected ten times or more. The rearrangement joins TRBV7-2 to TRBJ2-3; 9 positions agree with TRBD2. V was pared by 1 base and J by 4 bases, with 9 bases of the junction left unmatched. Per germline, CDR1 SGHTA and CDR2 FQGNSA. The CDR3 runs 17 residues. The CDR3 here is CASSLGWRGGLSDTQYF. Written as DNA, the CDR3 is TGTGCCAGCAGCTTAGGATGGCGGGGGGGCCTATCAGATACGCAGTATTTT. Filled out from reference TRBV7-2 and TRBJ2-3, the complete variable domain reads GAGVSQSPSNKVTEKGKDVELRCDPISGHTALYWYRQSLGQGLEFLIYFQGNSAPDKSGLPSDRFSAERTGGSVSTLTIQRTQQEDSAVYLCASSLGWRGGLSDTQYFGPGTRLTVL.